This TCR beta chain was captured by sequencing in a study of beta chain features in type 1 diabetes listed by TCRdb under 2018. For context, the study as a whole: Mean age, gender distribution, total cell number and subset yield did not differ between patients and healthy donors. A total of around 110,000,000 sorted cells were examined across all samples, and RNA yield correlated strongly with the number of cells per subset. In the study, TCRB repertoires of sorted circulating CD4+ T cell subsets from recently diagnosed type 1 diabetes patients were compared with those of matched healthy donors. Whereas all 28 donors provided naive and central memory subsets, regulatory and stem cell-like memory subsets were isolated from just 8 patients and roughly 8 healthy donors.

Note on this clone: Its antigen has not been determined. Qualities for individual bases were not recorded, and no much larger clone is one base off.

From each donor, a single peripheral blood sample of approximately 110 mL on average was drawn into heparinised tubes. Using a panel that included CD45RO, CCR7, CD25, CD127, CD95 and CD27, naive, central memory, regulatory and stem cell-like memory CD4+ T cells were sorted on a BD FACSAria II. A purity above 98% was achieved for all sorted populations. PBMCs were isolated right away by Lymphoprep density gradient centrifugation and were stained directly, without culture. So that batch effects would be minimized, each experiment stained and sorted samples in pairs, pairing one healthy donor with one patient. The CDR3 runs 13 residues from the cysteine to the phenylalanine. Only CDR3 DNA is held: 39 bases, read in frame from base 1. V is pared back by 5 bases and J by 5 bases, with 12 bases lying between the germline termini. Via the germline V gene, CDR1 is MGHDK and CDR2 SYGVNS. The High Capacity cDNA Reverse Transcription Kit was used to reverse transcribe all of the isolated RNA, meaning that expressed TCRB transcripts were what got sequenced. Deep immunoSEQ sequencing was applied to naive, central memory and regulatory T cell samples, giving an average of about 3.8 million total reads per sample. Sorted cells were lysed in RLT buffer, and RNA was extracted using DNase-treated RNeasy Micro or Mini kits according to cell number. Each cell subset was processed separately to prevent cross-contamination, with patient and healthy donor samples processed together. Using the immunoSEQ multiplex PCR, TCRB sequences were amplified from cDNA into 87-bp fragments spanning the CDR3 region. Sequencing of the amplicons was performed on the Illumina HiSeq platform. Per the authors' processing: PCR bias was computationally corrected using synthetic template baselines, reads within Hamming distance 2 were collapsed, and singletons that could not be merged were discarded. Reads were aligned against IMGT so that V, D and J genes, CDR3 length and insertions or deletions at six rearrangement sites could be assigned. Within each subset, clonotype counts were normalized to sorted cell number, and only after that were true diversity and Gini coefficients computed with the tcR R package. The overlap coefficient, calculated on TCRB nucleotide sequences, was used to quantify repertoire sharing. Out-of-frame TCRB sequences from naive cells were analyzed as a proxy for the pre-selection repertoire. Not all clones reach the TCRdb copy of this immuneACCESS table, which keeps in-frame sequences only. Checked studies attribute under half of the gap to unresolved V genes and leave the rest unexplained. For V, J and clone size, that table is used; D and trimming come from the DNA. The sample table holds approximately 240,000 clones, of which 16% were seen once. Approximately 0.081% of the sample belongs to the ten largest clones.

On the study overall, not on this receptor specifically: A moderate but significant shortening of TCRB CDR3 length was observed in type 1 diabetes patients in all four CD4+ subsets. Shorter templates might have been favored by PCR, but patient and control samples were amplified and corrected together, so both groups would have been affected equally by any skew. The naive, central memory and regulatory TCRB repertoires appeared to resemble one another more closely among patients than among healthy donors. Because cDNA was sequenced instead of genomic DNA, activated cells with high expression could be over-represented, although the groups did not differ in activation or CD3 levels. Because small numbers of individuals were included in the HLA sub-analyses, any influence of HLA type on TCRB rearrangement was left unresolved. At VDJ recombination sites, type 1 diabetes patients had fewer insertions and more deleted nucleotides, which implies abnormalities in thymic rearrangement.

The sequenced material came from naive CD4+ T cells from blood. This sample's cell subset or site label indicates: true naive CD4+ T cells. Here the chain combines TRBV25-1 and TRBJ1-2; no D gene call is confident. This TCR was sampled from a man in his thirties or forties with type 1 diabetes. The DNA reads TGTGCCAGCAGTTCAGTGAGGGCTTATGGCTACACCTTC. It specifies CASSSVRAYGYTF.